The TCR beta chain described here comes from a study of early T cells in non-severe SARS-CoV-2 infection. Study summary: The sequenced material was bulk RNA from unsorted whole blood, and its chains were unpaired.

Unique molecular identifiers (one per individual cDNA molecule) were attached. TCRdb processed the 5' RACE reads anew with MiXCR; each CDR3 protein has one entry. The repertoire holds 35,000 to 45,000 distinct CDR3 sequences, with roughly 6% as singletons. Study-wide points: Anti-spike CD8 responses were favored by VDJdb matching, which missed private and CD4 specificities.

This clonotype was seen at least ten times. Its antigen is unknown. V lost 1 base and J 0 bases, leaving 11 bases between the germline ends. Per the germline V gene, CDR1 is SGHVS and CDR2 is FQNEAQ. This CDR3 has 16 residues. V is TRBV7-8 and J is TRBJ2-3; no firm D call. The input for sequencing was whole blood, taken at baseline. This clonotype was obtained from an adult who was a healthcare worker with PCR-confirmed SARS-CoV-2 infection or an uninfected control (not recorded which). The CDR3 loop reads CASSLEPITSTDTQYF. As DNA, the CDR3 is TGTGCCAGCAGCTTAGAGCCCATCACTAGCACAGATACGCAGTATTTT.